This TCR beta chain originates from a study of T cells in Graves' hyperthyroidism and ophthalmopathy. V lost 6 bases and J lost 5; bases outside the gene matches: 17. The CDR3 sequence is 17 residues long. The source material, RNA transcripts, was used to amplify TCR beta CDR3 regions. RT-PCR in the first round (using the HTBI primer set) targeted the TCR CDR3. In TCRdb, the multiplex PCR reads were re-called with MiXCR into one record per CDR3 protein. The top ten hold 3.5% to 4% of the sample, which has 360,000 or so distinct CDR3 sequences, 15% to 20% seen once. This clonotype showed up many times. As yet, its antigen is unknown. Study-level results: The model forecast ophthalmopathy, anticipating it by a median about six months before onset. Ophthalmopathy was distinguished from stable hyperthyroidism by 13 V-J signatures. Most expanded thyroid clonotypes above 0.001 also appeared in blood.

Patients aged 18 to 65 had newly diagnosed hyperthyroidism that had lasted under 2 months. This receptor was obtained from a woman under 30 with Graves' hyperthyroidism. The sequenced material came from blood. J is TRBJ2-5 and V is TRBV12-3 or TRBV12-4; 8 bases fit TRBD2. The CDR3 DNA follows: TGTGCCAGCAGCTTGGCGGGAGGACTACAGCGCGGGGAGACCCAGTACTTC. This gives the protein CASSLAGGLQRGETQYF.